A selection of T cell receptor beta chains follows, all from one sample in a study of cytomegalovirus exposure and HLA in healthy donors. Clones were sequenced by immunoSEQ multiplex PCR, and TCRdb holds only the in-frame ones, with some missing. This table holds 170,000 or so clones, under 90% found once. Source material: PBMCs. The receptors derive from a man aged 18 to 29 in good health and CMV-seronegative. Each CDR3 is given with its conserved first and last residue. The order of the fields is J gene, V gene, D gene, clone size, CDR3 protein, CDR3 DNA. The D gene is left open where the match is weak. Size tells how often a clone was seen (once, few, many) or the class of an expanded clone, and some rows leave it out.

TRBJ2-7,TRBV6-5,TRBD2,few,CASRDGLAGSYEQYF,TGTGCCAGCAGGGACGGACTAGCGGGTTCCTACGAGCAGTACTTC
TRBJ1-2,TRBV11-2,TRBD1,-,CASSLQGARHLRF,TGTGCCAGCAGCTTACAGGGGGCGAGACACCTTCGCTTC
TRBJ1-5,TRBV19,-,-,CASSPLNQPQHF,TGTGCCAGTAGTCCCCTCAATCAGCCCCAGCATTTT
TRBJ2-5,TRBV15,TRBD2,-,CATSRDRGGGRAQQETQYF,TGTGCCACCAGCAGAGATCGGGGTGGCGGGAGGGCCCAACAAGAGACCCAGTACTTC
TRBJ1-4,TRBV7-3,TRBD1,-,CASSRTGVKEKLFF,TGTGCCAGCAGCCGGACAGGGGTTAAAGAAAAACTGTTTTTT
TRBJ2-7,TRBV2,-,once,CASSAPLGFDVYEQYF,TGTGCCAGCAGTGCTCCCCTGGGCTTCGACGTTTACGAGCAGTACTTC
TRBJ2-7,TRBV28,TRBD2,-,CASRPSGGTYEQYF,TGTGCCAGCAGACCTAGCGGGGGAACCTACGAGCAGTACTTC
TRBJ1-2,TRBV6-1,-,-,CASSPGPRERGYTF,TGTGCCAGCAGCCCGGGACCCCGGGAGAGGGGCTACACCTTC
TRBJ2-1,TRBV5-1,-,-,CASRDSLSEQFF,TGCGCCAGCAGGGATAGCTTATCTGAGCAGTTCTTC
TRBJ1-5,TRBV2,TRBD1,-,CASSEALDRVVNQPQHF,TGTGCCAGCAGTGAAGCGCTTGACAGGGTCGTCAATCAGCCCCAGCATTTT
TRBJ1-2,TRBV6-1,-,-,CASGFTGHYGYTF,TGTGCCAGCGGGTTTACAGGGCACTATGGCTACACCTTC
TRBJ2-1,TRBV7-2,TRBD2,-,CASSHQGTSGATYNEQFF,TGTGCCAGCAGCCACCAAGGGACTAGCGGAGCAACCTACAATGAGCAGTTCTTC
TRBJ2-7,TRBV5-1,TRBD1,-,CASIPRDSPYEQYF,TGCGCCAGCATCCCCCGGGACAGCCCCTACGAGCAGTACTTC
TRBJ1-2,TRBV6-5,TRBD1,-,CASSPGQVHGYTF,TGTGCCAGCAGCCCCGGACAGGTCCATGGCTACACCTTC
TRBJ1-5,TRBV28,-,few,CASSFVGGGQPQHF,TGTGCCAGCAGTTTCGTAGGCGGAGGTCAGCCCCAGCATTTT
TRBJ2-2,TRBV11-3,-,-,CASSSRREGNTGELFF,TGTGCCAGCAGCTCCCGGCGCGAGGGGAACACCGGGGAGCTGTTTTTT
TRBJ2-1,TRBV18,-,-,CASSPPSVLDEQFF,TGTGCCAGCTCACCACCGTCGGTTTTGGATGAGCAGTTCTTC
TRBJ2-1,TRBV25-1,-,-,CASRETGFSYNEQFF,TGTGCCAGCAGGGAAACAGGGTTCTCCTACAATGAGCAGTTCTTC
TRBJ2-7,TRBV5-6,-,-,CASSLEVNEQYF,TGTGCCAGCAGCTTGGAAGTAAACGAGCAGTACTTC
TRBJ2-3,TRBV19,TRBD2,-,CASSILAGGTDTQYF,TGTGCCAGTAGTATACTAGCGGGTGGCACAGATACGCAGTATTTT
TRBJ2-3,TRBV11-3,-,-,CASSLEFREVDTQYF,TGTGCCAGCAGCTTAGAATTTCGGGAAGTAGATACGCAGTATTTT
TRBJ2-7,TRBV7-2,TRBD2,-,CASSFSSGRVYEQYF,TGTGCCAGCAGTTTCTCTAGCGGGAGGGTCTACGAGCAGTACTTC
TRBJ2-2,TRBV2,-,few,CASRTGTGELFF,TGTGCCAGCAGGACAGGTACCGGGGAGCTGTTTTTT
TRBJ2-2,TRBV18,TRBD2,-,CASSPRPSAGARVAGELFF,TGTGCCAGCTCACCGAGACCTTCAGCGGGGGCCAGGGTGGCCGGGGAGCTGTTTTTT
TRBJ2-3,TRBV28,-,-,CASRLLSRGPAVDTQYF,TGTGCCAGCAGACTACTCTCGAGAGGCCCGGCCGTTGACACGCAGTATTTT
TRBJ1-1,TRBV19,TRBD1,-,CASSIVAQGAGEAFF,TGTGCCAGTAGTATAGTCGCCCAGGGGGCAGGTGAAGCTTTCTTT
TRBJ2-1,TRBV27,-,-,CASSLSASNEQFF,TGTGCCAGCAGTTTATCGGCTAGTAATGAGCAGTTCTTC
TRBJ1-1,TRBV7-9,TRBD1,-,CASSFEGATEAFF,TGTGCCAGCAGCTTCGAGGGGGCCACTGAAGCTTTCTTT
TRBJ1-2,TRBV19,TRBD1,few,CASSTDRGHGYTF,TGTGCCAGTAGTACGGACAGGGGACATGGCTACACCTTC
TRBJ2-3,TRBV29-1,TRBD2,-,CSVVGGLQDTQYF,TGCAGCGTTGTGGGAGGGCTACAAGATACGCAGTATTTT
TRBJ2-1,TRBV4-1,-,-,CASSQDGTGGYNEQFF,TGTGCCAGCAGCCAAGATGGGACTGGGGGGTACAATGAGCAGTTCTTC
TRBJ2-7,TRBV9,TRBD1,-,CASSVGTGSYYEQYF,TGTGCCAGCAGCGTTGGGACAGGGAGCTATTACGAGCAGTACTTC
TRBJ1-1,TRBV6-1,-,-,CASSAGFGESTEAFF,TGTGCCAGCAGTGCTGGCTTCGGGGAGAGCACTGAAGCTTTCTTT
TRBJ1-3,TRBV7-9,TRBD1,-,CSSSLTGQHVF,TGTTCCAGCAGCTTAACGGGACAGCATGTTTTT
TRBJ2-7,TRBV4-1,TRBD1,-,CASSHPGTGGEQYF,TGCGCCAGCAGCCATCCCGGGACAGGCGGCGAGCAGTACTTC
TRBJ2-3,TRBV5-4,-,-,CASSDTRGITDTQYF,TGTGCCAGCAGCGATACCAGGGGAATCACAGATACGCAGTATTTT
TRBJ2-5,TRBV7-6,-,-,CASSVTGGAETQYF,TGTGCCAGCAGCGTAACTGGGGGCGCGGAGACCCAGTACTTC
TRBJ2-6,TRBV15,-,-,CATSRGNSGANVLTF,TGTGCCACCAGCCGCGGGAACTCTGGGGCCAACGTCCTGACTTTC
TRBJ1-3,TRBV18,-,-,CASSPTGVRGNTIYF,TGTGCCAGCTCACCTACGGGAGTCCGTGGAAACACCATATATTTT
TRBJ1-6,TRBV6-6,-,few,CASRGVNSPLHF,TGTGCCAGCAGAGGGGTTAATTCACCCCTCCACTTT
TRBJ1-1,TRBV5-1,TRBD1,-,CASSLMTGGILNTEAFF,TGCGCCAGCAGCCTAATGACAGGGGGGATTTTGAACACTGAAGCTTTCTTT
TRBJ1-5,TRBV19,TRBD1,once,CASSTTGGQGNSNQPQHF,TGTGCCAGTAGTACCACAGGAGGACAGGGGAATAGCAATCAGCCCCAGCATTTT
TRBJ2-7,TRBV18,-,-,CASSPSRDEQYF,TGTGCCAGCTCCCCCTCTAGAGACGAGCAGTACTTC
TRBJ1-1,TRBV29-1,TRBD1,-,CSVLGDRGSTEAFF,TGCAGCGTTCTCGGTGACAGGGGTAGCACTGAAGCTTTCTTT
TRBJ1-6,TRBV23-1,-,-,CASSRGPGLAVGPLHF,TGCGCCAGCAGTAGAGGCCCGGGACTGGCCGTCGGACCCCTCCACTTT
TRBJ2-3,TRBV6-1,TRBD2,-,CASSRTSGPTDTQYF,TGTGCCAGCAGTCGGACTAGCGGACCCACAGATACGCAGTATTTT
TRBJ2-1,TRBV7-7,-,-,CASSPLGGLSYNEQFF,TGTGCTAGCTCCCCCTTGGGGGGTCTGTCCTACAATGAGCAGTTCTTC
TRBJ2-1,TRBV18,TRBD2,-,CASSPGGGVRSYNEQFF,TGTGCCAGCTCACCAGGCGGGGGGGTTCGGTCCTACAATGAGCAGTTCTTC
TRBJ2-1,TRBV7-9,-,-,CASSPLSGATYNEQFF,TGTGCCAGCAGCCCCCTTAGCGGAGCCACCTACAATGAGCAGTTCTTC
TRBJ2-7,TRBV27,-,-,CASSLSGSSYEQYF,TGTGCCAGCAGTTTATCCGGGAGCTCCTACGAGCAGTACTTC
TRBJ2-3,TRBV6-5,-,-,CASMVTRLSDTQYF,TGTGCCAGCATGGTGACTCGCCTTTCCGATACGCAGTATTTT
TRBJ2-7,TRBV2,TRBD1,once,CASRKGTGEQYF,TGTGCCAGCAGAAAAGGGACAGGCGAGCAGTACTTC
TRBJ2-5,TRBV14,TRBD2,-,CASSQEGWRGGRETQYF,TGTGCCAGCAGCCAAGAAGGCTGGCGGGGGGGCCGGGAGACCCAGTACTTC
TRBJ2-1,TRBV6-5,TRBD2,-,CASSYRLAAYNEQFF,TGTGCCAGCAGTTACAGACTAGCGGCCTACAATGAGCAGTTCTTC
TRBJ1-6,TRBV6-5,-,medium-sized,CASRRGRDNSPLHF,TGTGCCAGCAGAAGGGGGAGGGATAATTCACCCCTCCACTTT